Listed below are T cell receptor beta chains from one sample, sequenced in a study of blood T cell repertoires in COVID-19. Measured with immunoSEQ multiplex PCR; TCRdb has only the in-frame clones, and not every one. The data show some 340,000 clones, with roughly four fifths seen just once and around 5.1% held by the top ten. Sample: PBMCs or T cells enriched from blood (not recorded which). The origin of the receptors is a woman in her forties or fifties who had recovered from COVID-19. Each CDR3 is given with its conserved first and last residue. The order of the fields is J gene, clone size, D gene, V gene, CDR3 DNA, CDR3 protein. A D gene is named only where the DNA matches it firmly. Size values are once, few and many counts, or a class for expanded clones, and some rows have none.

j_gene: TRBJ1-4; abundance: few; d_gene: TRBD1; v_gene: TRBV2; CDR3nt: TGTGCCAGCGAGCGACAGGGCTTTGAAAAACTGTTTTTT; CDR3aa: CASERQGFEKLFF
j_gene: TRBJ2-5; abundance: NA; d_gene: NA; v_gene: TRBV7-2; CDR3nt: TGTGCCAGCACCACGGGGGTAAAAGAGACCCAGTACTTC; CDR3aa: CASTTGVKETQYF
j_gene: TRBJ1-2; abundance: NA; d_gene: TRBD1; v_gene: TRBV29-1; CDR3nt: TGCAGCGTTGAAGGGGGACAGGGCAGGAACTATGGCTACACCTTC; CDR3aa: CSVEGGQGRNYGYTF
j_gene: TRBJ2-6; abundance: NA; d_gene: NA; v_gene: TRBV5-1; CDR3nt: TGCGCCAGCAGGTCCACAGGTGGGGCCAACGTCCTGACTTTC; CDR3aa: CASRSTGGANVLTF
j_gene: TRBJ1-2; abundance: NA; d_gene: TRBD1; v_gene: TRBV20-1; CDR3nt: TGCAGTGCTAGACCGAGGGGGCCCTACACCTTC; CDR3aa: CSARPRGPYTF
j_gene: TRBJ1-2; abundance: NA; d_gene: TRBD1; v_gene: TRBV5-6; CDR3nt: TGTGCCAGCAGCATCGGACAGGGCCACTATGGCTACACCTTC; CDR3aa: CASSIGQGHYGYTF
j_gene: TRBJ2-7; abundance: few; d_gene: TRBD2; v_gene: TRBV12-3/TRBV12-4; CDR3nt: TGTGCCAGCAGTTTAGGCGGGGGGGCCAACTTC; CDR3aa: CASSLGGGANF
j_gene: TRBJ1-1; abundance: NA; d_gene: NA; v_gene: TRBV5-1; CDR3nt: TGCGCCAGCAGAGGTGAGGGTGGCATGAACACTGAAGCTTTCTTT; CDR3aa: CASRGEGGMNTEAFF
j_gene: TRBJ2-2; abundance: NA; d_gene: NA; v_gene: TRBV9; CDR3nt: TGTGCCAGCAGCGTAGGAGTTAGCGCTTCGAACACCGGGGAGCTGTTTTTT; CDR3aa: CASSVGVSASNTGELFF
j_gene: TRBJ2-1; abundance: NA; d_gene: NA; v_gene: TRBV5-1; CDR3nt: TGCGCCAGCAGCTTGCAGGGGCGCTCCTACAATGAGCAGTTCTTC; CDR3aa: CASSLQGRSYNEQFF
j_gene: TRBJ1-1; abundance: NA; d_gene: NA; v_gene: TRBV6-5; CDR3nt: TGTGCCAGCAGCCCCGTATCGGGTGAAGCTTTCTTT; CDR3aa: CASSPVSGEAFF
j_gene: TRBJ1-6; abundance: NA; d_gene: NA; v_gene: TRBV7-3; CDR3nt: TGTGCCAGCAGCTCACACAGGGTTTCACCCCTCCACTTT; CDR3aa: CASSSHRVSPLHF
j_gene: TRBJ2-1; abundance: NA; d_gene: NA; v_gene: TRBV5-4; CDR3nt: TGTGCCAGCAGCCGCAGGCAGGGGTACAATGAGCAGTTCTTC; CDR3aa: CASSRRQGYNEQFF
j_gene: TRBJ2-7; abundance: NA; d_gene: NA; v_gene: TRBV30; CDR3nt: TGTGCCTGGAGTGGTAGTCGCTACGAGCAGTACTTC; CDR3aa: CAWSGSRYEQYF
j_gene: TRBJ1-5; abundance: NA; d_gene: NA; v_gene: TRBV2; CDR3nt: TGTGCCAGCACACTCCCTCGGGGCAATCAGCCCCAGCATTTT; CDR3aa: CASTLPRGNQPQHF